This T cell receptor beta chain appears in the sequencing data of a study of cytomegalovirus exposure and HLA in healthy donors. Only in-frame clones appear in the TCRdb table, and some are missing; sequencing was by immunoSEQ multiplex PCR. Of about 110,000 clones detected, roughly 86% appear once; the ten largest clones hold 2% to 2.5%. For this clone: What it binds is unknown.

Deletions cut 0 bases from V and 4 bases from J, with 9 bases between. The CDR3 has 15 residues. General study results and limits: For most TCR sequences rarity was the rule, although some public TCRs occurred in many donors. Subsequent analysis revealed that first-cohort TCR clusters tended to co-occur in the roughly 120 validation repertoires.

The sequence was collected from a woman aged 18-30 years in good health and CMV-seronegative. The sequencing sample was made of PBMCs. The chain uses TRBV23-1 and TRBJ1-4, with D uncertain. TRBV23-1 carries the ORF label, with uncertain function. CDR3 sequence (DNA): TGCGCCAGCAGTCAATCGGGCAGCAATAATGAAAAACTGTTTTTT. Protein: CASSQSGSNNEKLFF.